This TCR beta chain was obtained from a study of shared clonotypes between healthy human individuals. Regarding the study as a whole: Generation probabilities were higher for clonotypes shared across all four sorted-subset donors than for unshared ones. Tissue TCR repertoires likely differ from these blood-only repertoires.

For sorted subsets, 150 to 250 ng DNA per replicate equaled approximately 30,000 T cell genomes. The assay was immunoSEQ multiplex PCR, and TCRdb's table has in-frame clones only and misses some. The data show roughly 700,000 clones, with approximately 74% seen just once and 1.5% to 2% held by the top ten. This clone was counted only a few times. Its antigen is unknown. From germline, CDR1 is KGHSH and CDR2 LQKENI. The length of the CDR3 is 13 residues. Deletions cut 2 bases from V and 10 bases from J, with 11 bases between. The sequenced material came from memory CD4+ T cells sorted from blood. The subset was: CD45RA-negative fraction. V gene TRBV18 combines with J gene TRBJ1-4, with D possibly TRBD1 on 5 matching bases. The receptor was derived from a woman aged 25 to 45 in good health. The chain's CDR3 is CASSPSGRGKLFF. The CDR3 nucleotides read TGTGCCAGCTCACCATCAGGGAGAGGAAAACTGTTTTTT.